Below, one T cell receptor (beta chain) is given with its context. In the authors' workflow: Reference gene primer amplification gave estimated nucleated cell counts. Some clones are missing from TCRdb's copy, which holds only in-frame ones; the method was immunoSEQ multiplex PCR. D and trimming come from the DNA, and the V and J calls and clone size come from that table. Among 250,000 to 300,000 clones listed, approximately 85% were seen once. Individuals drawn from about two dozen US areas were roughly 18 to 95 years old. Participant-given clinical history determined each cohort assignment. The entry originates in a study of blood T cell repertoires in COVID-19. Overall study context: Sample material is recorded as cDNA or gDNA derived from T cells, B-cell-depleted T cells, or PBMCs.

The CDR3 is made up of 19 amino acids. The germline CDR1 and CDR2 sequences are SGHKS and YYEKEE (reference sequence). V shed 4 bases, J shed 5 bases, and the junction held 20 bases outside the gene matches. The chain employs TRBV5-5 and TRBJ2-7; 11 bases map to TRBD2. The sequence came from a woman aged 45 to 65 who had recovered from COVID-19. The sequencing input was PBMCs or T cells enriched from blood (not recorded which). CDR3 loop: CASSPRTSGFGGSPHEQYF. In nucleotides, the CDR3 is TGTGCCAGCAGCCCCCGGACTAGCGGGTTCGGGGGCAGCCCGCACGAGCAGTACTTC. Variable domain in full (rest from reference TRBV5-5 and TRBJ2-7): DAGVTQSPTHLIKTRGQQVTLRCSPISGHKSVSWYQQVLGQGPQFIFQYYEKEERGRGNFPDRFSARQFPNYSSELNVNALLLGDSALYLCASSPRTSGFGGSPHEQYFGPGTRLTVT.